This TCR beta chain appears in the sequencing data of a study of cytomegalovirus exposure and HLA in healthy donors. The PCR contained 60 Vbeta and 13 Jbeta primers. Clones were sequenced by immunoSEQ multiplex PCR, and TCRdb holds only the in-frame ones, with some missing. The sample carries 110,000 or so clones, over 75% recorded once. General observations from the study: At a 0.05 false discovery rate, a later analysis found 16,951 TCR beta sequences to be associated with HLA alleles. The study designated fewer than 200 TCR beta chains cytomegalovirus-associated.

V lost 0 bases, J lost 10 bases, and 4 bases stayed unmatched. CDR1 SGHVS and CDR2 FNYEAQ come from the germline V gene. CDR3 length equals 15 residues. Regarding this clone: Its antigen is currently unknown.

This sequence was found in a woman between 18 and 30 years old in good health and CMV-seronegative. The chain recombines TRBV7-6 with TRBJ1-6; 9 bases map to TRBD1. The sequenced sample consisted of PBMCs. CDR3 region: CASSLATGGRSPLHF. The CDR3 DNA reads as TGTGCCAGCAGCTTAGCCACAGGGGGCAGGTCACCCCTCCACTTT.